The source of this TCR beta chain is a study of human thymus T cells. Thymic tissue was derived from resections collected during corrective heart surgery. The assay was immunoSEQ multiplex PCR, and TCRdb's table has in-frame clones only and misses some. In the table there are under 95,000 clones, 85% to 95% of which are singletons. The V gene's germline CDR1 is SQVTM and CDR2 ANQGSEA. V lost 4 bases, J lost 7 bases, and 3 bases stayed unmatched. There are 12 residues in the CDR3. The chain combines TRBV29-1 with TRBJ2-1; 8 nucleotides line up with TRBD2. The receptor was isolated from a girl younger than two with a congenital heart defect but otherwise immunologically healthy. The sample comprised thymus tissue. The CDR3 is CSVAREGNEQFF. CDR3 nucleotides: TGCAGCGTTGCTCGGGAGGGAAATGAGCAGTTCTTC.